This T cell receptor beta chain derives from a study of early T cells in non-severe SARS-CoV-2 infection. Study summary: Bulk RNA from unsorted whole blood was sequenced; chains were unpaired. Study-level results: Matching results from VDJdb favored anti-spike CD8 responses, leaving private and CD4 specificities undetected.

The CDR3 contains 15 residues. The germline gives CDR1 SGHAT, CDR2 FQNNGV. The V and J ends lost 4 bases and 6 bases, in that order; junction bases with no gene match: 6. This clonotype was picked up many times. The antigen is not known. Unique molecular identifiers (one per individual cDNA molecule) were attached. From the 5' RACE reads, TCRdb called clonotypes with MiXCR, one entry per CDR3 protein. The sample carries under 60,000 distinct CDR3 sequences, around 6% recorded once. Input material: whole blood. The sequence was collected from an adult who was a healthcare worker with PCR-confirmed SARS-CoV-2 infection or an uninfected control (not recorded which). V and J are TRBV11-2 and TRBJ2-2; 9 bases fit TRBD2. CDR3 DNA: TGTGCCAGCAGCTCTTTAGCGGGAGTTCCCGGGGAGCTGTTTTTT. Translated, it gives CASSSLAGVPGELFF.